This TCR beta chain was obtained from a study of Ad26.COV2.S vaccination and SARS-CoV-2 variants. Looked up from germline, CDR1 is MGHRA and CDR2 is YSYEKL. The CDR3 loop spans 15 amino acids. The germline V and J ends were trimmed by 0 bases and 4 bases, with 12 bases remaining between them. The treatment denotes: 15 to 20 received Ad26.COV2.S at low or high dose, single or two shots; roughly five received placebo; per-sample allocation not given. Specimen acquisition occurred on day 63 following the initial vaccine or placebo injection. Sequencing was performed with immunoSEQ multiplex PCR; in TCRdb, only in-frame clones are kept and a portion is missing. Of almost 400,000 clones in the sample, approximately 90% were seen once.

This specimen consisted of peripheral blood, obtained in a trial of Ad26.COV2.S vaccine versus placebo. V gene TRBV4-1 combines with J gene TRBJ1-2; D is ambiguous. The clonotype originates from a person between 18 and 65 years old who received the Ad26.COV2.S COVID-19 vaccine or a placebo. The CDR3 nucleotides are TGCGCCAGCAGCCAAGATATTACACAAATCTATGGCTACACCTTC. It is translated as CASSQDITQIYGYTF.